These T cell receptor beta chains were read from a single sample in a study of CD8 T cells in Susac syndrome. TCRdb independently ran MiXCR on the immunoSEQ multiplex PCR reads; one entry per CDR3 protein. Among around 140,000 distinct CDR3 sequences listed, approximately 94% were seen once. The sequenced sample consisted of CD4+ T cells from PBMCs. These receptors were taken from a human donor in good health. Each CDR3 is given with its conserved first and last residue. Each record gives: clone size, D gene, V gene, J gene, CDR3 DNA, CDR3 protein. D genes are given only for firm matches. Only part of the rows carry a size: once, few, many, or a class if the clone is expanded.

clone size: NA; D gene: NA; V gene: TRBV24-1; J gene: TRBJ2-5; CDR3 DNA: TGTGCCACCAGTGATTTGAGAGGGTCCGGAGAGACCCAGTACTTC; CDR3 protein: CATSDLRGSGETQYF
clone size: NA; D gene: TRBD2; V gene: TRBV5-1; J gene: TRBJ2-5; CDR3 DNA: TGCGCCAGCAGCTTGGGGACTAGCGGGGCGGAGGAGACCCAGTACTTC; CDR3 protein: CASSLGTSGAEETQYF
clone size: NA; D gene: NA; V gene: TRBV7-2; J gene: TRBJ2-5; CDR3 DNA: TGTGCCAGCAGCTCCCCTCCCCACGGTTTTACCCAGTACTTC; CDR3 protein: CASSSPPHGFTQYF
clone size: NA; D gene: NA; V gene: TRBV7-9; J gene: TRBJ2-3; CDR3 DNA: TGTGCCAGCAGCTTAGAAGGCGGACACACAGATACGCAGTATTTT; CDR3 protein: CASSLEGGHTDTQYF
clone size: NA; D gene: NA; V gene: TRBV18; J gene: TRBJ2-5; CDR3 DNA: TGTGCCAGCTCACCACGGACAGAAGAGACCCAGTACTTC; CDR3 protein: CASSPRTEETQYF
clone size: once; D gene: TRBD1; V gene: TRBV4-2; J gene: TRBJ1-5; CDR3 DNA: TGTGCCAGCAGCCGAGAGGGACAGTCAAATCAGCCCCAGCATTTT; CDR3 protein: CASSREGQSNQPQHF
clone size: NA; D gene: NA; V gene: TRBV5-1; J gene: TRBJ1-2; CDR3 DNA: TGCGCCAGCAGCGCTACCGGGACACACAACTATGGCTACACCTTC; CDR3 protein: CASSATGTHNYGYTF
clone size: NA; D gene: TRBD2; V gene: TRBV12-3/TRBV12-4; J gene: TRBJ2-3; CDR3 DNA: TGTGCCAGCAGTCACAAAGGACTAGCGGCGCAGTATTTT; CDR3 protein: CASSHKGLAAQYF
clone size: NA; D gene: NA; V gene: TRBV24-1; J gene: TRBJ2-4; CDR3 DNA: TGTGCCACCAGTGATCCGGGACCGCTAGCCAAAAACATTCAGTACTTC; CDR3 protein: CATSDPGPLAKNIQYF
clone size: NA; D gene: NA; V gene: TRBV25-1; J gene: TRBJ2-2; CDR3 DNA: TGTGCCAGCACCAAAAGGGGAAACACCGGGGAGCTGTTTTTT; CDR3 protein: CASTKRGNTGELFF
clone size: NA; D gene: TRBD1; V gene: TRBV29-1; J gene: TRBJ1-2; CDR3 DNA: TGCAGCGTTGTTCGACAGGGTCCGGGTGGCTACACCTTC; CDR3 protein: CSVVRQGPGGYTF
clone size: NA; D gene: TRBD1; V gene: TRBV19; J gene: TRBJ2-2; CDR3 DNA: TGTGCCAGTAGTCTGGACAGGGTCGCCACCGGGGAGCTGTTTTTT; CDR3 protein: CASSLDRVATGELFF
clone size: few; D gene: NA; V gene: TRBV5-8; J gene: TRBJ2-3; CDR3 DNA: TGTGCCAGCAGCTTGGCCCCTAGCACAGATACGCAGTATTTT; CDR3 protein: CASSLAPSTDTQYF
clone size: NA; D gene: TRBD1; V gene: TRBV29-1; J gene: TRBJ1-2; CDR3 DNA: TGCAGCGTGACTACAGGGGTCCTTTCGGGTGGCTACACCTTC; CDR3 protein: CSVTTGVLSGGYTF
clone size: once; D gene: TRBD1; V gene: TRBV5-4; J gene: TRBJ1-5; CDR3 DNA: TGTGCCAGCAATCCGGGACAGGGGTCGTTCGAGAGCAATCAGCCCCAGCATTTT; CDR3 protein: CASNPGQGSFESNQPQHF
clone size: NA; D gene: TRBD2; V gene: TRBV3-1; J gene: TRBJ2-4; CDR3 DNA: TGTGCCAGCAGCCAAGATTGGATAGCGGGATCCCTTTTAGCCAAAAACATTCAGTACTTC; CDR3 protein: CASSQDWIAGSLLAKNIQYF
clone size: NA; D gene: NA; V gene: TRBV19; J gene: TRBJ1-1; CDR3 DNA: TGTGCCAGTATCCCCGGCCCTATTGGGAACACTGAAGCTTTCTTT; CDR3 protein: CASIPGPIGNTEAFF
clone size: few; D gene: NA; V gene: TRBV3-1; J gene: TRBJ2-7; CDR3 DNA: TGTGCCAGCAGCCAGCTTAAGGAGCAGTACTTC; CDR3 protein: CASSQLKEQYF
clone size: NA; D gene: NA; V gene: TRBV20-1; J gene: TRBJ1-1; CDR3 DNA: TGCAGTGCCCGAAACCCCCAAGGGAACACTGAAGCTTTCTTT; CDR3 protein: CSARNPQGNTEAFF